This T cell receptor (beta chain) originates from a study of molecular identifiers for immune sequencing clone quantification. Study results and limitations: Among effectors, clones above 20 RNA copies held over 98% of molecules; among naive cells, under 1%. Sharing of a barcode by identical TCR molecules could cause highly expanded clone sizes to be underestimated.

Sorted cells numbering 20,000 to 1,000,000, with 10%, 30% or 50% RNA, yielded the naive CD8 libraries. The CDR3 loop spans 15 amino acids. Trimming took 5 bases from V and 1 from J; bases not matched to a gene: 2. CDR1 MNHEY and CDR2 SMNVEV come from the germline V gene (reference sequence). The use of previously described methods and listed TCR primers produced the bulk TCR libraries. MiXCR was run by TCRdb on the PCR reads, yielding one entry per CDR3 protein. The data contain hundreds of thousands of distinct CDR3 sequences, over 25% of them singletons. This clonotype was counted many times. Its antigen is currently unknown.

This receptor was identified in a human donor in good health. Some libraries in this study had Jurkat cell RNA spiked in. This chain uses TRBV27 with TRBJ2-3, with 11 bases fitting TRBD2. The sequenced sample consisted of naive CD8+ T cells from blood, with Jurkat cell RNA spiked in. Subset here: FACS-sorted CD8+CD4-CCR7+CD45RA+ naive T cells. The CDR3 spells CASSNSGRGTDTQYF. The CDR3 DNA reads TGTGCCAGCAGTAATAGCGGGAGGGGCACAGATACGCAGTATTTT.